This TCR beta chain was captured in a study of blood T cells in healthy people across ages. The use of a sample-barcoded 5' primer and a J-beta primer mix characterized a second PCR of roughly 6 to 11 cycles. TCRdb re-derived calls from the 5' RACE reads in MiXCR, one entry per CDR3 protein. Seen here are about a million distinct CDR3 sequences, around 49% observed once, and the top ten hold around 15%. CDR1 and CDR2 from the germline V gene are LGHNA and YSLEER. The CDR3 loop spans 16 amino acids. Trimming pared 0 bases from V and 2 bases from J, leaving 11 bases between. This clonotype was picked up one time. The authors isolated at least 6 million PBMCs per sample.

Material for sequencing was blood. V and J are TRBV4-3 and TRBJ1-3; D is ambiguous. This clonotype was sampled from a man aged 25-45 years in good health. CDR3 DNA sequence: TGCGCCAGCAGCCAAGACCGGGCCCAACCTGGAAACACCATATATTTT. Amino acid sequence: CASSQDRAQPGNTIYF.